The sample holds many counts of the clone carrying this T cell receptor (beta chain). Antigen: not known. The entry originates in a study of T-cell reconstitution after alpha-beta-depleted transplantation in children. CDR1 LGHNA and CDR2 YSLEER come from the germline V gene. CDR3 length: 17 residues. V lost 4 bases to trimming and J lost 7 bases; unmatched junction nucleotides: 11. Preparation of the TCRbeta library involved a method that used unique molecular identifiers. Each CDR3 protein is one row after TCRdb ran MiXCR on the PCR reads. The sample includes about 250,000 distinct CDR3 sequences, 20% to 30% of them seen just once. Study findings and constraints: Day-60 TCRbeta diversity that was high in some patients was derived from surviving recipient T cells and thymic progenitors. Several hundred graft clones that had expanded were reportedly the source of alpha-beta T cells about two months after transplant. One year after transplant, T-cell counts and diversity came mostly from newly produced T cells.

J is TRBJ2-1 and V is TRBV4-3; 12 positions match TRBD2. The sequence came from a female patient aged 2 to 10 who had a stem cell transplant for congenital amegakaryocytic thrombocytopenia, so the T cells may come from the graft donor. The sample here was PBMCs, mostly from graft donor cells, taken 360 days after TCRalphabeta/CD19-depleted stem cell transplant. Here the CDR3 DNA reads TGCGCCAGCAGCCCAGGGGGCCTAGCGGGAGGGCATAATGAGCAGTTCTTC. Its translation: CASSPGGLAGGHNEQFF.